The present T cell receptor (beta chain) was sequenced within a study of regulatory T cells in long-lasting Graves disease. The time point denotes: persistent/refractory GD, antithyroid drugs over 5 years with positive TRAb. Making the TCR library involved RNA that had been extracted from PBMCs. EDTA tubes held Nine milliliters of peripheral blood from each patient. Study-wide results and caveats: It is possible that accuracy was reduced by the small size of the sample. TRBV28 was favored in persistent disease, as were TRBJ1-2 and TRBJ2-5.

Both iRepertoire HTBI primers and Arm-PCR of CDR3 regions were used to build the TCR beta libraries. TCRdb re-derived calls from the multiplex PCR reads in MiXCR, one entry per CDR3 protein. The data hold roughly 360,000 distinct CDR3 sequences, with roughly 24% observed a single time. This CDR3 contains 16 residues. The V gene lost 5 bases and the J gene lost 0 bases, with 13 bases spanning the gap. The germline V gene has CDR1 SEHNR and CDR2 FQNEAQ (reference sequence). For this clonotype: Its cognate antigen is unknown.

Material: peripheral blood mononuclear cells (PBMCs), obtained when the disease was refractory, from a patient treated with antithyroid drugs. V usage is TRBV7-9 and J usage is TRBJ2-2; possibly TRBD1 for D (7 bases). This TCR was sampled from a woman aged 40-49 years with Graves disease. The CDR3 here is CASSPQGGANTGELFF. CDR3 in DNA: TGTGCCAGCAGCCCCCAGGGGGGTGCGAACACCGGGGAGCTGTTTTTT.